The sequence of this T cell receptor beta chain was determined in a study of T cells in Graves' hyperthyroidism and ophthalmopathy. In this sample, this clonotype turned up many times. V was cut by 2 bases and J by 2 bases, with 18 bases left in between. The CDR3 runs 17 residues. TCR beta CDR3 regions were amplified from RNA transcripts. First-round RT-PCR of the TCR CDR3 relied on the HTBI primer set. TCRdb fed the multiplex PCR reads into MiXCR, producing one record per CDR3 protein. The profile covers 550,000 to 650,000 distinct CDR3 sequences, with around 15% appearing a single time and approximately 15% taken by the ten largest.

This rearrangement joins TRBV12-3 or TRBV12-4 to TRBJ1-2; D is unresolved. The TCR comes from a woman aged 40 to 50 with Graves' hyperthyroidism. The specimen was blood. CDR3 protein: CASSLIERADVNYGYTF. CDR3 DNA sequence: TGTGCCAGCAGTTTAATAGAGAGGGCCGATGTAAACTATGGCTACACCTTC.